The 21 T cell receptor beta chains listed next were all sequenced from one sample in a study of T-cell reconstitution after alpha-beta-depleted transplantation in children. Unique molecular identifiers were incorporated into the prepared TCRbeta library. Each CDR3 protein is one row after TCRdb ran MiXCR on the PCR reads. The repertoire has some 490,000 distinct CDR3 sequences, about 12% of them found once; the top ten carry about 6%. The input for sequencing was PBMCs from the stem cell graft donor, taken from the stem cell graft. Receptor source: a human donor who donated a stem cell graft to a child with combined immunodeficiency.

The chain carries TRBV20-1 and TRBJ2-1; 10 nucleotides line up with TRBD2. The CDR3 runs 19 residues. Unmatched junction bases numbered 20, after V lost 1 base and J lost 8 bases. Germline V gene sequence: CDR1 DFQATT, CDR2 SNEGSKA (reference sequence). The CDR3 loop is CSARASGASGSMRSDEQFF. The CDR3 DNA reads TGCAGTGCTAGAGCTTCCGGGGCTAGCGGGAGTATGAGGAGTGATGAGCAGTTCTTC.

This chain's CDR3 is CASSPRVGGWDEQYF. For the CDR3, the DNA is TGTGCCAGCAGCCCCCGAGTCGGCGGCTGGGACGAGCAGTACTTC. The chain links TRBV7-2 to TRBJ2-7; D gene uncertain. V was cut by 5 bases and J by 5 bases, with 19 bases left in between. The germline V gene encodes CDR1 SGHTA and CDR2 FQGNSA. The CDR3 loop spans 15 amino acids. The full variable domain, its missing parts supplied by reference TRBV7-2 and TRBJ2-7, is GAGVSQSPSNKVTEKGKDVELRCDPISGHTALYWYRQSLGQGLEFLIYFQGNSAPDKSGLPSDRFSAERTGGSVSTLTIQRTQQEDSAVYLCASSPRVGGWDEQYFGPGTRLTVT.

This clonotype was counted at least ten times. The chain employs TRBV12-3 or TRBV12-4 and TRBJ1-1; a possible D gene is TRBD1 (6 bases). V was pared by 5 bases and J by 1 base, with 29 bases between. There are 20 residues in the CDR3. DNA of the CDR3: TGTGCCAGCAGTCCCCGCTACGGACAGTCGGGAACAGGCCCGAACACTGAAGCTTTCTTT. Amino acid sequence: CASSPRYGQSGTGPNTEAFF.

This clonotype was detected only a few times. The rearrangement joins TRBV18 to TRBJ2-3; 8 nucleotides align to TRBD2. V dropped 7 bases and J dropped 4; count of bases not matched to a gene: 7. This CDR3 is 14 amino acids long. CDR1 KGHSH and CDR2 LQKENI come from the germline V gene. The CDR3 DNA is TGTGCCAGCTGTCGAGCGGGAGCGGCAGATACGCAGTATTTT. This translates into CASCRAGAADTQYF.

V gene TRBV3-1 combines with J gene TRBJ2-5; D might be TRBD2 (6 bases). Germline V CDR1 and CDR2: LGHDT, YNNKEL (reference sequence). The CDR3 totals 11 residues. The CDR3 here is CAAGFGETQYF. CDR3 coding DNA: TGTGCTGCGGGATTTGGAGAGACCCAGTACTTC.

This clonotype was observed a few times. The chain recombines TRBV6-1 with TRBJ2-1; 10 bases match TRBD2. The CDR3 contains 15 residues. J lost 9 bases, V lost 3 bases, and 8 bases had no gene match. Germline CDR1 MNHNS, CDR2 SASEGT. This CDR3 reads CASSEQAGGSGEQFF. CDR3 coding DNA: TGTGCCAGCAGTGAGCAAGCGGGAGGGTCGGGTGAGCAGTTCTTC.

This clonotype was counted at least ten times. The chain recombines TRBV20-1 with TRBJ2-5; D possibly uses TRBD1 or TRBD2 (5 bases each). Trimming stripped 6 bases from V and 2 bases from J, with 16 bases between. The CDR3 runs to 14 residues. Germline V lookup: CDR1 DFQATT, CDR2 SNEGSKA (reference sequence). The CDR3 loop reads CSANRDGRQETQYF. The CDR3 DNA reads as TGCAGTGCGAACCGGGACGGAAGACAAGAGACCCAGTACTTC.

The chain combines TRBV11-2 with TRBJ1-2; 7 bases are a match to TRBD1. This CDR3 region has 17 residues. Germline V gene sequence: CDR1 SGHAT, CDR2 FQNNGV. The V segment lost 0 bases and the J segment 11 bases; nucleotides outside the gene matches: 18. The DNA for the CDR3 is TGTGCCAGCAGCTTAGAGGCGGGGCGGGGACAGAAAAGCGGGTACACCTTC. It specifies CASSLEAGRGQKSGYTF.

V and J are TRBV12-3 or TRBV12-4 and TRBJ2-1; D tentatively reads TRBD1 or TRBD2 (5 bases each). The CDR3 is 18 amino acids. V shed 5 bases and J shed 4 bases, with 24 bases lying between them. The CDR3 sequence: CASSPSSPGTDSYNEQFF. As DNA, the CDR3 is TGTGCCAGCAGTCCGTCTTCCCCCGGGACGGACTCATACAATGAGCAGTTCTTC.

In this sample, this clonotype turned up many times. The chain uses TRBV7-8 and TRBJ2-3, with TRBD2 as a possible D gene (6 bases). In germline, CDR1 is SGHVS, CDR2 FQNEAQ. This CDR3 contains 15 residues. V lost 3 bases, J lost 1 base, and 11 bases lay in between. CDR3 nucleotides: TGTGCCAGCAGCTTGAGCGGGTTCGGCACAGATACGCAGTATTTT. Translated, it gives CASSLSGFGTDTQYF.

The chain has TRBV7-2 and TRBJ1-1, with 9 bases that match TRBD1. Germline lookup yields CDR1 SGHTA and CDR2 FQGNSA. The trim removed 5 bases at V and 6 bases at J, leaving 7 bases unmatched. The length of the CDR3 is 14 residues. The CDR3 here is CASSPGTGRAEAFF. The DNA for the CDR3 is TGTGCCAGCAGCCCGGGGACAGGGCGAGCTGAAGCTTTCTTT.

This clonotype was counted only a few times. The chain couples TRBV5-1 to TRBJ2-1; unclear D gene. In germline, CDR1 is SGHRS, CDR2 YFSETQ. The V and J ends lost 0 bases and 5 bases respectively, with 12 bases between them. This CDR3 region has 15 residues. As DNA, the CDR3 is TGCGCCAGCAGCTTGGAAGCGCGACCCCACAATGAGCAGTTCTTC. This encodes CASSLEARPHNEQFF.

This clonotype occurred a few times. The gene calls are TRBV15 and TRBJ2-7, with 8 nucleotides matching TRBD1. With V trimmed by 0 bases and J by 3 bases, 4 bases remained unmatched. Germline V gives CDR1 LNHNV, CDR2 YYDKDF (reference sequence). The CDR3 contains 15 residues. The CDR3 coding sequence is TGTGCCACCAGCAGAGACCCCGGACAGGGCTACGAGCAGTACTTC. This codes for CATSRDPGQGYEQYF.

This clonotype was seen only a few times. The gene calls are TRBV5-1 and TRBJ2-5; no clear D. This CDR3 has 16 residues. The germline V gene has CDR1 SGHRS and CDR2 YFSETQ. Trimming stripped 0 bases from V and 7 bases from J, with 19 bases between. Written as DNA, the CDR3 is TGCGCCAGCAGCTTGGGTGTGGAGACGGATACGGGGACCCAGTACTTC. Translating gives CASSLGVETDTGTQYF.

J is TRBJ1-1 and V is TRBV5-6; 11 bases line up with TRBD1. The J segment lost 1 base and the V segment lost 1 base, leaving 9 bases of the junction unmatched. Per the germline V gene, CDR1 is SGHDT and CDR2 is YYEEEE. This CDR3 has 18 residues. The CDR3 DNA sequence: TGTGCCAGCAGCTTGAGAGGACAGGGGGCAAAGGCGAACACTGAAGCTTTCTTT. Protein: CASSLRGQGAKANTEAFF.

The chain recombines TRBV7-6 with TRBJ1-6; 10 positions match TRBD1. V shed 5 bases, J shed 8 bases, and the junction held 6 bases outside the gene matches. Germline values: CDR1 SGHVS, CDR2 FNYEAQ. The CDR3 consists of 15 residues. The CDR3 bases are TGTGCCAGCAGCGCGGGACAGGGGACGGATTCACCCCTCCACTTT. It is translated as CASSAGQGTDSPLHF.

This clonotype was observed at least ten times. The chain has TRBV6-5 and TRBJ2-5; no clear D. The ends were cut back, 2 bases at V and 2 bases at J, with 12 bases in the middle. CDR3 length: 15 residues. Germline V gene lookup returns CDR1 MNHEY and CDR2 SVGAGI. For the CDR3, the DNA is TGTGCCAGCAGTTACGGCGATCCCCTACAAGAGACCCAGTACTTC. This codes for CASSYGDPLQETQYF.

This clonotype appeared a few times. The CDR3 here is CASSSNTGAETQYF. CDR3 sequence (DNA): TGTGCCAGCAGCTCGAACACAGGGGCAGAGACCCAGTACTTC. V and J are TRBV11-2 and TRBJ2-5; 7 bases are shared with TRBD1. The CDR3 runs 14 residues. V trimming: 4 bases; J trimming: 4 bases; junction bases outside the gene matches: 6. The V gene's germline CDR1 is SGHAT and CDR2 FQNNGV.

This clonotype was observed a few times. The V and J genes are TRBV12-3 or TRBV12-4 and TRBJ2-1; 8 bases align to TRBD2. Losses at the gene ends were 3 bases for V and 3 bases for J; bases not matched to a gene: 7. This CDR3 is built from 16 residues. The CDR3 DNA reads TGTGCCAGCAGTTTCTCGGGACTAGACCTCTACAATGAGCAGTTCTTC. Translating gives CASSFSGLDLYNEQFF.

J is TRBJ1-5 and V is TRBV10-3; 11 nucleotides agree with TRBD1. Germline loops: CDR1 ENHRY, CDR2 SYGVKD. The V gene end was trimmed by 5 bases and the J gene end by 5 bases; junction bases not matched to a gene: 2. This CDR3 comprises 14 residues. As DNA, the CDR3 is TGTGCCATCAGTCGGACAGGGGGCGATCAGCCCCAGCATTTT. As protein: CAISRTGGDQPQHF.

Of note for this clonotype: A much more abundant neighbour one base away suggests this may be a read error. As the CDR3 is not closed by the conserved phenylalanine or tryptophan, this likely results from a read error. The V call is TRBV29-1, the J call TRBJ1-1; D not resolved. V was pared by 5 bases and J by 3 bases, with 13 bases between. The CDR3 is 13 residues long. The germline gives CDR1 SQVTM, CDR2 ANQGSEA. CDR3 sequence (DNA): TGCAGCGTTTGGGAGTACGTGCACACTGAAGCTTTCTTA. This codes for CSVWEYVHTEAFL.